The clone carrying this T cell receptor (beta chain) was recorded many times. The sample is drawn from a study of identical twins. This CDR3 region has 19 residues. Germline CDR1 is SGHVS and CDR2 is FQNEAQ. V was pared by 1 base and J by 1 base, with 8 bases of the junction left unmatched. TCRdb used MiXCR to reprocess the 5' RACE reads, holding one entry per CDR3 protein. The sample consists of 250,000 or so distinct CDR3 sequences, 6.5% to 9% of them appearing once. The same specimen was also included in a second study, on yellow fever vaccine responses in identical twins.

This chain connects TRBV7-8 to TRBJ2-2; TRBD2 matches 11 bases. The sequenced sample consisted of CD8+ T cells sorted from blood. The receptor's source is a woman younger than 35 in good health. DNA of the CDR3: TGTGCCAGCAGCTTAGGATCGTCGGGACTAGCGGAGAACACCGGGGAGCTGTTTTTT. Residues: CASSLGSSGLAENTGELFF.